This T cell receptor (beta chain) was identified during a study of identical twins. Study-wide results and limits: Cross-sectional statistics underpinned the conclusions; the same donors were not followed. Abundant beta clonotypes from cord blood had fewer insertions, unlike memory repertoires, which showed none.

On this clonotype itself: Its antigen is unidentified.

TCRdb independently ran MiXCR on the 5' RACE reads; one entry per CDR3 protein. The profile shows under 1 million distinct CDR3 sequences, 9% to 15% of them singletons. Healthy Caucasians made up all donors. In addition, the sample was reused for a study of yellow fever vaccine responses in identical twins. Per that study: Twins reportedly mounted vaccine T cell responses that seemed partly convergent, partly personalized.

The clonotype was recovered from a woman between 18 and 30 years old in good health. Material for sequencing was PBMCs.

Here the CDR3 reads CASSRAGDRPFF. CDR3 bases: TGTGCCAGCAGCCGGGCGGGGGACAGGCCGTTCTTC. The V call is TRBV2, the J call TRBJ2-1; possibly TRBD1 for D (8 bases). This CDR3 has 12 residues. V was pared by 6 bases and J by 15 bases, with 18 bases between. Per the germline V gene, CDR1 is SNHLY and CDR2 is FYNNEI.